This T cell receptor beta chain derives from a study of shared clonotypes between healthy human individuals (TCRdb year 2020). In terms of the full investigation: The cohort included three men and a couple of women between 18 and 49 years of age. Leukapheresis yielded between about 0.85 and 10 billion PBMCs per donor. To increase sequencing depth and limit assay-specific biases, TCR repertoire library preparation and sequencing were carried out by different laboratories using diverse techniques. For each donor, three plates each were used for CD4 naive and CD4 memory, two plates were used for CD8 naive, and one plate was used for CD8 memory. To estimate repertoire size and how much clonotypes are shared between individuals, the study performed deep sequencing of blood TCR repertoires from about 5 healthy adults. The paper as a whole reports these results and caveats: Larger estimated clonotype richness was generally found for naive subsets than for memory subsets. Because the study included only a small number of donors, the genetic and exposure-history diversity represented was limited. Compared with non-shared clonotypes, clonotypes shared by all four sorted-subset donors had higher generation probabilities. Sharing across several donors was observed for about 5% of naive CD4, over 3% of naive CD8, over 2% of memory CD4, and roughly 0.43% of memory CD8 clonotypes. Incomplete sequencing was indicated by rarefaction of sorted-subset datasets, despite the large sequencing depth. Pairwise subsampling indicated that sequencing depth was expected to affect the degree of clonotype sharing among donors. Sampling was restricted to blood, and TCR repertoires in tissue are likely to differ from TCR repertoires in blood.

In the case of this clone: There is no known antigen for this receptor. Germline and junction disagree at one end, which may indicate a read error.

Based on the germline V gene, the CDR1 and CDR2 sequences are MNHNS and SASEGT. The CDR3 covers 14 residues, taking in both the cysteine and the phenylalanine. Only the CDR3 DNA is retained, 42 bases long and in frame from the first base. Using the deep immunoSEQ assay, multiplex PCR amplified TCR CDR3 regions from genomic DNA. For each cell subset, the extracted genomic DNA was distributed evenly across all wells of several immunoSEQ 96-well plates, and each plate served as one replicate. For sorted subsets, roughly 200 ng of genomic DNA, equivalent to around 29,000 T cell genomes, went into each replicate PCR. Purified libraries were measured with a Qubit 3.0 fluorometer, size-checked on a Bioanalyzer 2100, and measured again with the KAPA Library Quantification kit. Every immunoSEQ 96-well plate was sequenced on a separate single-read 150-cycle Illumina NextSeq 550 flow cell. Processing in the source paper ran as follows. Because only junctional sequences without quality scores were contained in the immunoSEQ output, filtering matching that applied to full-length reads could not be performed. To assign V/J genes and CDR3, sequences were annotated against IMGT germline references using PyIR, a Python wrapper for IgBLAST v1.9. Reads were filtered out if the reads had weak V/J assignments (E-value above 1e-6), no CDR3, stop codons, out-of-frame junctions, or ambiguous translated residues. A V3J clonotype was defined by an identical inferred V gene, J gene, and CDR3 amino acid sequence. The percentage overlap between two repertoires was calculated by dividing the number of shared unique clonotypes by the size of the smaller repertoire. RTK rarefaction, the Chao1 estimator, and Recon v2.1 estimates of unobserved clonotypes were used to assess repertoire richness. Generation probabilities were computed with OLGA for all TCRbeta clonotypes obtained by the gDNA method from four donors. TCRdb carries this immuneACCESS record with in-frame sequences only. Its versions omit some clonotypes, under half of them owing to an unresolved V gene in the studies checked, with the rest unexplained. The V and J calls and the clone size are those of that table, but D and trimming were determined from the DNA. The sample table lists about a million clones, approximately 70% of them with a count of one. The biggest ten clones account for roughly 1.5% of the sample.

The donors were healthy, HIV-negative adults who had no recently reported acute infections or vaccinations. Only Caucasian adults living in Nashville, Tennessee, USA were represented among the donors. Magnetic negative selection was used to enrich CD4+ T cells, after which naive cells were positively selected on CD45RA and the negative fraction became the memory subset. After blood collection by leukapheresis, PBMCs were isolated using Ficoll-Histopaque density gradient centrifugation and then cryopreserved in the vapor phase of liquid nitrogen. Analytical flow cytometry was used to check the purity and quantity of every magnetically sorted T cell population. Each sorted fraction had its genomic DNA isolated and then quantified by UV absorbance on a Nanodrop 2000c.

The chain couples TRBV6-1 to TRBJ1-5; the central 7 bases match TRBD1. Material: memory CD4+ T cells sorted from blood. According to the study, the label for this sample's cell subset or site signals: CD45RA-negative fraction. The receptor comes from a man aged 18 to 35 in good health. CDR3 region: CASSEGGGDQPQHF. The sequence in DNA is TGTGCCAGCAGCGAAGGGGGCGGTGATCAGCCCCAGCATTTT.